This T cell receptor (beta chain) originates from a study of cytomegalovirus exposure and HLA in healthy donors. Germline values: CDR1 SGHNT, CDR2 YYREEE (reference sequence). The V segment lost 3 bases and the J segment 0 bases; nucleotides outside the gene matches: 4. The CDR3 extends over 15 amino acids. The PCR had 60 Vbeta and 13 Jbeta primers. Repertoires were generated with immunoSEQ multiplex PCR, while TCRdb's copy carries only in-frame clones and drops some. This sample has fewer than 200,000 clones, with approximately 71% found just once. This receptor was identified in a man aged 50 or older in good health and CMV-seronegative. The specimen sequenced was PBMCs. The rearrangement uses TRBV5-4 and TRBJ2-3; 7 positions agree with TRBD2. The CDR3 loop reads CASSWGGQSTDTQYF. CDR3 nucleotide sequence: TGTGCCAGCAGCTGGGGAGGGCAGAGCACAGATACGCAGTATTTT.